This is a list of T cell receptor beta chains from one sample in a study of control samples from healthy donors and cancer patients. TCRdb keeps only in-frame clones here, not all; method: immunoSEQ multiplex PCR. The sample lists about 100,000 clones, roughly 84% occurring once. The specimen sequenced was blood. The origin of the receptors is a woman between 50 and 59 years old in good health. The CDR3 runs from the conserved cysteine through the conserved F or W. D genes are given only for firm matches. Only part of the rows carry a size: once, few, many, or a class if the clone is expanded.

TRBV4-1,TRBJ1-1,few,TRBD1,CASSRGQGTEAFF,TGCGCCAGCAGCCGAGGACAGGGTACTGAAGCTTTCTTT
TRBV4-1,TRBJ1-1,-,-,CASSLRVGDKETEAFF,TGCGCCAGCAGCCTAAGAGTGGGGGATAAAGAGACTGAAGCTTTCTTT
TRBV4-2,TRBJ2-2,once,-,CASSQGETGELFF,TGTGCCAGCAGCCAAGGGGAGACCGGGGAGCTGTTTTTT
TRBV13,TRBJ2-2,-,TRBD2,CASSLGSGVNTGELFF,TGTGCCAGCAGCTTAGGTAGCGGGGTGAACACCGGGGAGCTGTTTTTT
TRBV6-5,TRBJ1-2,few,-,CASSYNPDYGYTF,TGTGCCAGCAGTTACAATCCGGACTATGGCTACACCTTC
TRBV4-1,TRBJ1-1,-,-,CASSQDPGQIEAFF,TGCGCCAGCAGCCAAGATCCAGGACAGATTGAAGCTTTCTTT
TRBV2,TRBJ1-2,-,-,CASSDRNGYTF,TGTGCCAGCAGTGACCGGAATGGCTACACCTTC
TRBV4-3,TRBJ2-5,few,-,CASSLNYRDPRYF,TGCGCCAGCAGCCTCAACTACCGGGACCCCCGCTACTTC
TRBV11-3,TRBJ2-7,-,TRBD1,CASSPDRGEQYF,TGTGCCAGCAGCCCGGACAGGGGCGAGCAGTACTTC
TRBV7-3,TRBJ2-5,-,-,CASSYSGRAEETQYF,TGTGCCAGCAGCTATTCCGGTAGGGCAGAAGAGACCCAGTACTTC
TRBV14,TRBJ2-7,-,-,CASSQDWGTRYEQYF,TGTGCCAGCAGCCAAGATTGGGGAACACGCTACGAGCAGTACTTC
TRBV5-1,TRBJ1-2,-,-,CASSLEAAETYGYTF,TGCGCCAGCAGCTTGGAGGCAGCTGAAACCTATGGCTACACCTTC
TRBV10-2,TRBJ2-1,-,-,CASRKTEQFF,TGCGCCAGCAGAAAGACTGAGCAGTTCTTC
TRBV30,TRBJ1-6,-,TRBD1,CAWSVRGTGPPLHF,TGTGCCTGGAGTGTACGCGGGACAGGGCCACCCCTCCACTTT
TRBV7-8,TRBJ2-2,medium-sized,TRBD2,CASSSRLAGSNGELFF,TGTGCCAGCAGCTCAAGACTAGCGGGGTCTAACGGGGAGCTGTTTTTT
TRBV27,TRBJ2-3,-,TRBD2,CASSSPSGGSATQYF,TGTGCCAGCAGTTCCCCTTCGGGGGGGTCGGCCACGCAGTATTTT
TRBV4-1,TRBJ2-3,-,TRBD1,CASSLGTALHSTDTQYF,TGCGCCAGCAGCCTTGGGACAGCCTTGCACTCCACAGATACGCAGTATTTT
TRBV27,TRBJ2-2,-,-,CATTGPNTGELFF,TGTGCCACCACAGGTCCGAACACCGGGGAGCTGTTTTTT
TRBV7-9,TRBJ2-7,-,-,CASSGSNYEQYF,TGTGCCAGCAGCGGCAGTAACTACGAGCAGTACTTC
TRBV13,TRBJ2-1,-,-,CASSKGRGTRYNEQFF,TGTGCCAGCAGCAAAGGACGGGGAACCCGGTACAATGAGCAGTTCTTC
TRBV3-1/TRBV3-2,TRBJ2-5,-,-,CASSQGLGAETQYF,TGTGCCAGCAGCCAAGGGCTGGGGGCTGAGACCCAGTACTTC
TRBV5-6,TRBJ1-2,-,-,CASAGFERVLWGYTF,TGTGCCAGCGCCGGGTTTGAAAGGGTCCTATGGGGCTACACCTTC
TRBV7-2,TRBJ1-3,-,-,CASSVGSPGNTIYF,TGTGCCAGCAGCGTGGGAAGTCCTGGAAACACCATATATTTT
TRBV30,TRBJ2-1,-,-,CAWSLSFARDNEQFF,TGTGCCTGGAGTTTGTCCTTCGCGAGGGACAATGAGCAGTTCTTC
TRBV5-6,TRBJ2-3,-,TRBD2,CASSFLNSGRVRDTQYF,TGTGCCAGCAGCTTCTTGAATAGCGGGAGGGTGAGAGATACGCAGTATTTT
TRBV18,TRBJ1-2,-,-,CASEDQEKTYGYTF,TGTGCCAGCGAAGACCAGGAGAAGACCTATGGCTACACCTTC